This entry concerns a single T cell receptor beta chain. Seattle's enrolled individuals joined amid active infection and were then monitored longitudinally. This entry belongs to a study of blood T cell repertoires in COVID-19. Only in-frame clones appear in the TCRdb table, and some are missing; sequencing was by immunoSEQ multiplex PCR. The sample has 150,000 to 200,000 clones, approximately 81% seen once. This CDR3 is built from 16 residues. Germline V gene sequence: CDR1 SGHDT, CDR2 YYEEEE. The V and J ends lost 1 base and 8 bases respectively, with 19 bases between them. The rearrangement joins TRBV5-6 to TRBJ2-1; D is uncertain. The TCR comes from a woman between 65 and 79 years old with COVID-19, enrolled during active disease. The sequenced sample was peripheral blood. The CDR3 sequence is CASSLSWVAVNDEQFF. The CDR3 bases are TGTGCCAGCAGCTTGAGTTGGGTAGCAGTGAATGATGAGCAGTTCTTC. Combining the CDR3 with reference TRBV5-6 and TRBJ2-1 gives the whole variable domain DAGVTQSPTHLIKTRGQQVTLRCSPKSGHDTVSWYQQALGQGPQFIFQYYEEEERQRGNFPDRFSGHQFPNYSSELNVNALLLGDSALYLCASSLSWVAVNDEQFFGPGTRLTVL.